Listed here is a single TCR beta chain. Its specificity is unknown. The data were produced by immunoSEQ multiplex PCR, yet TCRdb's version contains in-frame clones alone and is incomplete. The table lists around 2.1 million clones, 93% of them singletons, with about 1.8% in the top ten. The sample comes from a study of shared clonotypes between healthy human individuals. Study-level findings and limits: Larger richness was generally estimated for naive than memory subsets.

Only CD45RO-negative cells positively selected for CCR7 counted as naive CD8 cells, so terminally differentiated effector memory CD45RA+ cells were excluded. All donors were Caucasian adults living in Nashville, Tennessee. Germline V CDR1 and CDR2: KGHSY, FQNENV. The V end lost 4 bases, the J end lost 6 bases, and 12 bases lay between the germline ends. The CDR3 is 13 amino acids. This clonotype originated in a man aged 18 to 29 in good health. Some clones in this sample may be carry-over from other donors' samples. J is TRBJ1-2 and V is TRBV16; TRBD1 is a possible D gene (5 bases). Sequences were obtained from naive CD8+ T cells from PBMCs. The CDR3 nucleotides read TGTGCCAGCAGCCGAGGGGAATGGAATGGCTACACCTTC. This translates into CASSRGEWNGYTF.